Following are 17 T cell receptor beta chains from one sample sequenced in a study of control samples from healthy donors and cancer patients. Assay used: immunoSEQ multiplex PCR; TCRdb lists only in-frame clones, some missing. Of about 51,000 clones listed, approximately 91% are singletons. Material for sequencing was PBMCs. These receptors were obtained from a man aged 50 to 59 with head and neck cancer.

This chain connects TRBV11-3 to TRBJ2-2; TRBD1 matches at 7 bases. CDR3 length: 15 residues. Germline CDR1 reads SGHNT; CDR2 reads YENEEA. V was clipped by 6 bases and J by 3 bases; unmatched bases: 7. The CDR3 protein is CASSYQTGDTGELFF. The CDR3 nucleotides are TGTGCCAGCAGTTACCAAACAGGGGACACCGGGGAGCTGTTTTTT.

The V call is TRBV10-3, the J call TRBJ1-2; D unclear. This CDR3 has 10 amino acids. Deletions cut 10 bases from V and 7 bases from J, with 10 bases between. Germline loops: CDR1 ENHRY, CDR2 SYGVKD. The CDR3 coding sequence is TGTGCCACCCGAGAGGTTGGCTACACCTTC. Translation: CATREVGYTF.

J is TRBJ1-1 and V is TRBV6-2 or TRBV6-3, with TRBD1 matching over 7 bases. The J segment lost 8 bases and the V segment lost 4 bases, leaving 13 bases of the junction unmatched. The germline gives CDR1 MNHEY, CDR2 SVGEGT. This CDR3 contains 15 residues. This chain's CDR3 is CASSSTRQGAPEAFF. For the CDR3, the DNA is TGTGCCAGCAGTTCTACCCGACAGGGTGCTCCGGAAGCTTTCTTT.

The chain uses TRBV30 and TRBJ2-1; no definite D call. This CDR3 has 15 amino acids. V was pared by 1 base and J by 1 base, with 11 bases between. Germline V gives CDR1 GTSNPN, CDR2 SVGIG (reference sequence). Written as DNA, the CDR3 is TGTGCCTGGAGTGGACTGGCCGGGTCCTACAATGAGCAGTTCTTC. Translating it yields CAWSGLAGSYNEQFF.

Here the CDR3 DNA reads TGTGCCAGCAGCTTTCGGACAGCCACCTACAATGAGCAGTTCTTC. Encoded protein: CASSFRTATYNEQFF. The chain joins TRBV11-3 to TRBJ2-1; tentatively, D is TRBD1 (6 bases). The CDR3 covers 15 residues. Germline V gene data show CDR1 as SGHNT and CDR2 as YENEEA. Between the trimmed V and J ends, which lost 3 bases and 2 bases, there was a span of 11 bases.

This chain connects TRBV29-1 to TRBJ1-5; D unresolved. Germline V gene sequence: CDR1 SQVTM, CDR2 ANQGSEA. This CDR3 spans 15 amino acids. V gave up 6 bases and J gave up 5 bases, with 20 bases separating them. CDR3 sequence reads: CSVAYSRDPYQPQHF. For the CDR3, the DNA is TGCAGCGTCGCCTATTCCCGGGATCCCTATCAGCCCCAGCATTTT.

This rearrangement joins TRBV4-1 to TRBJ2-7, with D hard to call. The CDR3 is 16 amino acids. CDR1 and CDR2 (germline): MGHRA, YSYEKL. V shed 1 base and J shed 2 bases, with 15 bases lying between them. The CDR3 loop reads CASSQGYGERAYEQYF. The DNA for the CDR3 is TGCGCCAGCAGCCAAGGATATGGGGAACGAGCCTACGAGCAGTACTTC.

This clone has just one count. V and J are TRBV18 and TRBJ2-7; D is ambiguous. This CDR3 is built from 14 residues. CDR1 KGHSH and CDR2 LQKENI come from the germline V gene. Trimming removed 0 bases at V and 1 base at J, with 7 bases between. CDR3 in DNA: TGTGCCAGCTCACCACCTCTTTTGTCCTACGAGCAGTACTTC. Amino acid sequence: CASSPPLLSYEQYF.

V is TRBV9 and J is TRBJ2-3; D is unclear. There are 16 residues in the CDR3. The germline V and J ends were trimmed by 3 bases and 3 bases, with 17 bases remaining between them. The germline gives CDR1 SGDLS, CDR2 YYNGEE. CDR3 in amino acids: CASSASAPARTDTQYF. The CDR3 DNA reads as TGTGCCAGCAGCGCATCCGCCCCGGCTAGGACAGATACGCAGTATTTT.

The chain links TRBV3-1 (or the pseudogene TRBV3-2) to TRBJ2-3; D ambiguous. Trimming removed 4 bases at V and 6 bases at J, with 14 bases between. CDR3 length equals 14 residues. In germline, CDR1 is LGHDT, CDR2 YNNKEL (reference sequence). CDR3 amino acids: CASSLWRTVDTQYF. The CDR3 nucleotides are TGTGCCAGCAGCCTCTGGAGAACGGTGGATACGCAGTATTTT.

The CDR3 DNA is TGTGCCAGCGGCCTGGGCGGAGTTACCCGGGATAATGAAAAACTGTTTTTT. Translated, it gives CASGLGGVTRDNEKLFF. This chain uses TRBV28 with TRBJ1-4, with no clear D. V lost 8 bases and J 4 bases, leaving 23 bases between the germline ends. Germline lookup yields CDR1 MDHEN and CDR2 SYDVKM. This CDR3 has 17 residues.

The CDR3 spells CASSQEPKGAGSAEAFF. The CDR3 DNA follows: TGCGCCAGCAGCCAAGAACCCAAGGGGGCAGGTAGCGCTGAAGCTTTCTTT. V usage is TRBV4-1 and J usage is TRBJ1-1, with 7 bases aligning to TRBD1. The CDR3 sequence is 17 residues long. Trimming at V came to 0 bases and at J to 6 bases, leaving 13 bases not matched to a gene. CDR1 and CDR2 from the germline V gene are MGHRA and YSYEKL.

The genes are TRBV5-6 and TRBJ2-3, with a possible D match to TRBD2 (7 bases). From germline, CDR1 is SGHDT and CDR2 YYEEEE. This CDR3 has 16 residues. Deletions cut 4 bases from V and 2 bases from J, with 17 bases between. The CDR3 is CASSQGRGFLTDTQYF. DNA for the CDR3: TGTGCCAGCAGCCAAGGGAGGGGGTTTCTCACAGATACGCAGTATTTT.

As DNA, the CDR3 is TGCAGCGTTGGGGAAGACTCTGGAAACACCATATATTTT. Its translation: CSVGEDSGNTIYF. The V call is TRBV29-1, the J call TRBJ1-3; D is uncertain. The V end lost 4 bases, the J end lost 0 bases, and 7 bases lay between the germline ends. Germline V gives CDR1 SQVTM, CDR2 ANQGSEA. The CDR3 extends over 13 amino acids.

The V gene is TRBV11-2, the J gene TRBJ2-7; D is possibly TRBD1 (6 bases). Germline V gene data show CDR1 as SGHAT and CDR2 as FQNNGV. The V end lost 5 bases, the J end lost 2 bases, and 13 bases lay between the germline ends. CDR3 length equals 14 residues. The CDR3 loop reads CASSLRDTTYEQYF. Here the CDR3 DNA reads TGTGCCAGCAGCCTCCGGGACACCACCTACGAGCAGTACTTC. Full variable domain (rest looked up from reference TRBV11-2 and TRBJ2-7): EAGVAQSPRYKIIEKRQSVAFWCNPISGHATLYWYQQILGQGPKLLIQFQNNGVVDDSQLPKDRFSAERLKGVDSTLKIQPAKLEDSAVYLCASSLRDTTYEQYFGPGTRLTVT.

This rearrangement joins TRBV11-2 to TRBJ2-7; TRBD2 aligns across 15 bases. This CDR3 comprises 16 residues. The J segment lost 7 bases and the V segment lost 3 bases, leaving 7 bases of the junction unmatched. Germline lookup yields CDR1 SGHAT and CDR2 FQNNGV. This chain's CDR3 is CASSFSSGLAGGEQYF. In nucleotides, the CDR3 is TGTGCCAGCAGCTTTTCTTCGGGACTAGCGGGAGGAGAGCAGTACTTC. Looking up the rest from reference TRBV11-2 and TRBJ2-7 gives the full variable domain: EAGVAQSPRYKIIEKRQSVAFWCNPISGHATLYWYQQILGQGPKLLIQFQNNGVVDDSQLPKDRFSAERLKGVDSTLKIQPAKLEDSAVYLCASSFSSGLAGGEQYFGPGTRLTVT.

This clone appeared a single time. The gene calls are TRBV11-2 and TRBJ2-5, with 9 bases fitting TRBD2. Germline lookup yields CDR1 SGHAT and CDR2 FQNNGV. There are 18 residues in the CDR3. V shed 6 bases and J 9 bases; nucleotides not matched to a gene: 23. CDR3 sequence (DNA): TGTGCCAGCAGATCTATTCGACCGGGACTAGCTGCTCCCGGGGCCCAGTACTTC. Its protein product is CASRSIRPGLAAPGAQYF. Full variable domain (outside the CDR3, taken from reference TRBV11-2 and TRBJ2-5): EAGVAQSPRYKIIEKRQSVAFWCNPISGHATLYWYQQILGQGPKLLIQFQNNGVVDDSQLPKDRFSAERLKGVDSTLKIQPAKLEDSAVYLCASRSIRPGLAAPGAQYFGPGTRLLVL.